The 29 T cell receptor beta chains below all came from one sample that was sequenced in a study of OX40 agonist ivuxolimab in advanced cancers. The method behind the library was the immunoSEQ multiplex PCR assay. TCRdb retrieved this table from immuneACCESS and kept in-frame rearrangements only. Not all clones are present; in checked studies, unresolved V genes account for under half, and no reason is known for the remainder. Present in this sample are 85,000 to 100,000 clones, more than 85% of which were seen just once. The ten largest clones represent 0.25% to 0.35% of the sample. The specimen comprised CD4+ or CD8+ T cells sorted from blood, sampled in a trial of the OX40 agonist ivuxolimab. The receptors shown here come from an adult with an advanced solid tumor such as melanoma, head and neck, liver or kidney cancer.

This clone was picked up one time. The CDR3 here is CSVSGQGFSDTQYF. CDR3 sequence (DNA): TGCAGCGTTTCTGGACAGGGGTTTTCAGATACGCAGTATTTT. The genes are TRBV29-1 and TRBJ2-3, with 9 bases lining up with TRBD1. Germline V gives CDR1 SQVTM, CDR2 ANQGSEA. The trim removed 5 bases at V and 4 bases at J, leaving 7 bases unmatched. The CDR3 totals 14 residues.

In regard to this clone: Sequence at one end of the junction differs from germline and may be a read error. The chain is built from TRBV16 and TRBJ2-1; no firm D call. The CDR3 runs 14 residues. CDR1 is KGHSY, CDR2 FQNENV, per germline. Here the CDR3 reads CASSQSASNNEQFF. DNA of the CDR3: TGTGCCAGCAGCCAATCGGCCTCCAACAATGAGCAGTTCTTC.

The V and J genes are TRBV18 and TRBJ2-1; a weak D match, TRBD2 (5 bases). The CDR3 loop spans 15 amino acids. Deletions cut 3 bases from V and 1 base from J, with 10 bases between. Germline CDR1 and CDR2: KGHSH and LQKENI. The CDR3: CASSPVGSSYNEQFF. In DNA, the CDR3 is TGTGCCAGCTCACCTGTTGGGAGTTCCTACAATGAGCAGTTCTTC.

This chain links TRBV7-9 with TRBJ2-1; TRBD2 matches 10 bases. The CDR3 contains 13 residues. V trimming: 5 bases; J trimming: 9 bases; junction bases outside the gene matches: 4. CDR1 is SEHNR and CDR2 is FQNEAQ in the germline V gene (reference sequence). CDR3 loop: CASSLIAGGEQFF. CDR3 bases: TGTGCCAGCAGCCTCATAGCGGGAGGTGAGCAGTTCTTC.

V and J are TRBV5-6 and TRBJ2-5; no reliable D call. There are 13 residues in the CDR3. Germline V lookup: CDR1 SGHDT, CDR2 YYEEEE. Trimming took off 0 bases at V and 2 bases at J, with 5 bases between the two ends. CDR3 DNA sequence: TGTGCCAGCAGCTTGGGATTGCAAGAGACCCAGTACTTC. It is translated as CASSLGLQETQYF.

This CDR3 is CASSLQLGVTEAFF. The DNA for the CDR3 is TGTGCCAGCAGTTTACAGCTTGGGGTCACTGAAGCTTTCTTT. The chain couples TRBV27 to TRBJ1-1; D not resolved. V was cut by 2 bases and J by 4 bases, with 11 bases left in between. There are 14 residues in the CDR3. CDR1 is MNHEY and CDR2 is SMNVEV in the germline V gene (reference sequence).

This clone has only one observation. The chain links TRBV18 to TRBJ2-1; 8 bases are a match to TRBD2. The CDR3 runs to 13 residues. CDR1 is KGHSH and CDR2 is LQKENI in the germline V gene. J lost 12 bases, V lost 3 bases, and 7 bases had no gene match. The CDR3 nucleotides are TGTGCCAGCTCACCGACCGCTGCGGGGGGGCAGTTCTTC. It translates to CASSPTAAGGQFF. Variable domain in full (rest from reference TRBV18 and TRBJ2-1): NAGVMQNPRHLVRRRGQEARLRCSPMKGHSHVYWYRQLPEEGLKFMVYLQKENIIDESGMPKERFSAEFPKEGPSILRIQQVVRGDSAAYFCASSPTAAGGQFFGPGTRLTVL.

The chain couples TRBV5-4 to TRBJ2-3, with a tentative D call TRBD2 (6 bases). The V gene's germline CDR1 is SGHNT and CDR2 YYREEE (reference sequence). The CDR3 spans 17 residues. The V end lost 1 base, the J end lost 0 bases, and 15 bases lay between the germline ends. The CDR3 loop is CASSLRITGTSTDTQYF. The CDR3 nucleotides read TGTGCCAGCAGCTTGCGAATCACCGGGACTAGCACAGATACGCAGTATTTT. Based on the CDR3 plus reference TRBV5-4 and TRBJ2-3, the full variable domain is ETGVTQSPTHLIKTRGQQVTLRCSSQSGHNTVSWYQQALGQGPQFIFQYYREEENGRGNFPPRFSGLQFPNYSSELNVNALELDDSALYLCASSLRITGTSTDTQYFGPGTRLTVL.

V and J are TRBV11-3 and TRBJ2-3; 14 bases map to TRBD2. With 3 bases clipped from V and 5 bases from J, the junction kept 4 bases outside the gene matches. The length of the CDR3 is 16 residues. Germline V lookup: CDR1 SGHNT, CDR2 YENEEA. This chain's CDR3 is CASSFSGTSGRDTQYF. The CDR3, as DNA: TGTGCCAGCAGCTTCTCCGGGACTAGCGGGAGAGATACGCAGTATTTT.

The chain carries TRBV5-1 and TRBJ1-1, with a possible D match to TRBD1 (5 bases). CDR3 length: 14 amino acids. Germline CDR1 SGHRS, CDR2 YFSETQ. Trimming pared 4 bases from V and 0 bases from J, leaving 10 bases between. The CDR3 nucleotides are TGCGCCAGCAGCGTCGGGGGGATGAACACTGAAGCTTTCTTT. Translating gives CASSVGGMNTEAFF.

This chain links TRBV11-2 with TRBJ2-5; D tentatively fits TRBD1 or TRBD2 (5 bases each). Trimming pared 4 bases from V and 5 bases from J, leaving 20 bases between. This CDR3 has 16 residues. Germline-derived CDR1 and CDR2 are SGHAT and FQNNGV. The CDR3 spells CASSWGEGLLRETQYF. Here the CDR3 DNA reads TGTGCCAGCAGCTGGGGTGAGGGGCTTCTACGGGAGACCCAGTACTTC. The whole variable domain, remainder taken from reference TRBV11-2 and TRBJ2-5, is EAGVAQSPRYKIIEKRQSVAFWCNPISGHATLYWYQQILGQGPKLLIQFQNNGVVDDSQLPKDRFSAERLKGVDSTLKIQPAKLEDSAVYLCASSWGEGLLRETQYFGPGTRLLVL.

The CDR3: CASSLIGLAGSTDTQYF. The CDR3 DNA is TGTGCCAGCAGCTTAATAGGGCTAGCGGGCAGCACAGATACGCAGTATTTT. The chain uses TRBV11-1 and TRBJ2-3, with TRBD2 identical over 8 bases. CDR3 length: 17 amino acids. J was trimmed by 0 bases and V by 2 bases; bases with no gene match: 7. CDR1 and CDR2 from the germline V gene are SGHAT and FQDESV (reference sequence). The entire variable domain, with the rest obtained from reference TRBV11-1 and TRBJ2-3, is as follows: EAEVAQSPRYKITEKSQAVAFWCDPISGHATLYWYRQILGQGPELLVQFQDESVVDDSQLPKDRFSAERLKGVDSTLKIQPAELGDSAMYLCASSLIGLAGSTDTQYFGPGTRLTVL.

The V and J genes are TRBV9 and TRBJ2-1; D gene ambiguous. The CDR3 is 15 residues long. The germline V and J ends were trimmed by 3 bases and 8 bases, with 18 bases remaining between them. The germline V gene encodes CDR1 SGDLS and CDR2 YYNGEE. The DNA for the CDR3 is TGTGCCAGCAGCGCGCTAAAGACATCGGCCGATGAGCAGTTCTTC. Translation gives CASSALKTSADEQFF.

The gene calls are TRBV5-1 and TRBJ2-7, with 10 bases lining up with TRBD1. The V gene's germline CDR1 is SGHRS and CDR2 YFSETQ. With V trimmed by 4 bases and J by 3 bases, 4 bases remained unmatched. The CDR3 length is 14 residues. DNA of the CDR3: TGCGCCAGCAGCATAGGGACAGGGGTCTACGAGCAGTACTTC. Its protein product is CASSIGTGVYEQYF.

The chain is built from TRBV7-2 and TRBJ2-7; TRBD2 is a possible D gene (6 bases). CDR3 length: 15 amino acids. Trimming removed 1 base at V and 4 bases at J, with 14 bases between. The V gene's germline CDR1 is SGHTA and CDR2 FQGNSA. The CDR3 DNA reads TGTGCCAGCAGCTTAGGGGACGGAGGGTTGTACGAGCAGTACTTC. Residues: CASSLGDGGLYEQYF.

In this sample, this clone turned up once. The V call is TRBV5-1, the J call TRBJ2-3; D uncertain. CDR1 SGHRS and CDR2 YFSETQ come from the germline V gene. V shed 0 bases and J shed 2 bases, with 13 bases lying between them. The CDR3 runs 16 residues. CDR3 sequence reads: CASSLGVGSHTDTQYF. CDR3 in DNA: TGCGCCAGCAGCTTGGGGGTCGGCTCCCACACAGATACGCAGTATTTT. The entire variable domain, with the rest obtained from reference TRBV5-1 and TRBJ2-3, is as follows: KAGVTQTPRYLIKTRGQQVTLSCSPISGHRSVSWYQQTPGQGLQFLFEYFSETQRNKGNFPGRFSGRQFSNSRSEMNVSTLELGDSALYLCASSLGVGSHTDTQYFGPGTRLTVL.

The CDR3 region is CASSWGTSGRLDTQYF. In nucleotides, the CDR3 is TGTGCCAGCAGCTGGGGGACTAGCGGGAGATTAGATACGCAGTATTTT. J is TRBJ2-3 and V is TRBV5-5; 14 bases are shared with TRBD2. This CDR3 spans 16 amino acids. The trim removed 3 bases at V and 5 bases at J, leaving 5 bases unmatched. Germline lookup yields CDR1 SGHKS and CDR2 YYEKEE (reference sequence).

The rearrangement uses TRBV19 and TRBJ2-2, with TRBD1 matching 11 bases. From germline, CDR1 is LNHDA and CDR2 SQIVND (reference sequence). The CDR3 loop spans 17 amino acids. Germline trimming cut 3 bases from V and 1 base from J; bases unmatched to any gene: 4. CDR3 amino acids: CASSIRTGGRNTGELFF. The CDR3 DNA sequence: TGTGCCAGTAGTATCCGGACAGGGGGCCGGAACACCGGGGAGCTGTTTTTT.

This chain connects TRBV4-1 to TRBJ2-3; D possibly corresponds to TRBD2 (6 bases). Germline assignment: CDR1 MGHRA and CDR2 YSYEKL. Deletions cut 2 bases from V and 2 bases from J, with 14 bases between. The CDR3 covers 16 residues. CDR3 in DNA: TGCGCCAGCAGCCAAACGACCTCTAGCGCCACAGATACGCAGTATTTT. Its translation is CASSQTTSSATDTQYF.

The rearrangement links TRBV29-1 to TRBJ2-1; D is unclear. Germline V gene lookup returns CDR1 SQVTM and CDR2 ANQGSEA. Trimming removed 3 bases from V and 5 bases from J, with 14 bases in between. The CDR3 sequence is 14 residues long. The CDR3 here is CSVDVGRTHNEQFF. CDR3 DNA: TGCAGCGTTGACGTGGGCCGAACCCACAATGAGCAGTTCTTC.

The chain employs TRBV7-2 and TRBJ2-7; D unresolved. This CDR3 is built from 12 residues. CDR1 is SGHTA, CDR2 FQGNSA, per germline. The ends were cut back, 4 bases at V and 9 bases at J, with 13 bases in the middle. CDR3 nucleotides: TGTGCCAGCAGCTCCAACCTAGGCGGGCAGTACTTC. It translates to CASSSNLGGQYF.

This chain joins TRBV5-1 and TRBJ1-1; the match to TRBD1 covers 8 bases. The CDR3 runs to 14 residues. Germline V CDR1 and CDR2: SGHRS, YFSETQ. V trimming: 0 bases; J trimming: 4 bases; junction bases outside the gene matches: 2. CDR3 bases: TGCGCCAGCAGCTTGGACAGGGGGGGCACTGAAGCTTTCTTT. It yields the protein CASSLDRGGTEAFF.

The gene calls are TRBV15 and TRBJ1-2; a weak D match, TRBD1 (6 bases). CDR1 is LNHNV and CDR2 is YYDKDF in the germline V gene (reference sequence). This CDR3 is 13 amino acids long. The V end was cut by 6 bases, the J end by 3 bases, with 11 bases between. CDR3 DNA: TGTGCCACCAGAGGGGGGGTGGACTATGGCTACACCTTC. Translated: CATRGGVDYGYTF.

This chain joins TRBV18 and TRBJ2-5, with D unresolved. CDR1 and CDR2 (germline): KGHSH, LQKENI. Trimming pared 6 bases from V and 6 bases from J, leaving 11 bases between. CDR3 size: 12 residues. CDR3 residues: CASSDQQKTQYF. The DNA of the CDR3 is TGTGCCAGCTCGGACCAACAAAAGACCCAGTACTTC.

The chain uses TRBV7-2 and TRBJ2-3, with 16 bases lining up with TRBD2. V trimming: 0 bases; J trimming: 6 bases; junction bases outside the gene matches: 0. Looked up from germline, CDR1 is SGHTA and CDR2 is FQGNSA. The CDR3 spans 16 residues. DNA of the CDR3: TGTGCCAGCAGCTTAGCGGGACTAGCGGGAGGGGATACGCAGTATTTT. Amino acid sequence: CASSLAGLAGGDTQYF.

This chain connects TRBV27 to TRBJ2-3, with D perhaps being TRBD1 or TRBD2 (5 bases each). Germline CDR1 reads MNHEY; CDR2 reads SMNVEV (reference sequence). The CDR3 contains 15 residues. Trimming took 5 bases from V and 5 from J, leaving 17 bases between them. The CDR3 bases are TGTGCCAGCAGTACCCTCAGTGGGGGTCAAGATACGCAGTATTTT. The encoded protein is CASSTLSGGQDTQYF.

The rearrangement uses TRBV7-9 and TRBJ2-1; 11 bases match TRBD2. The CDR3 length is 15 residues. The V and J ends lost 9 bases and 9 bases, in that order; junction bases with no gene match: 13. The germline CDR1 and CDR2 sequences are SEHNR and FQNEAQ (reference sequence). The CDR3 sequence: CARSPTSGRVGEQFF. CDR3 DNA: TGTGCCAGAAGCCCAACTAGCGGGAGAGTTGGTGAGCAGTTCTTC.

This clone is a singleton in its sample. DNA for the CDR3: TGTGCCAGCAGAAAAGACAGGGGGCAGTTGACCCAGTACTTC. This translates into CASRKDRGQLTQYF. This chain joins TRBV6-1 and TRBJ2-5; 10 bases line up with TRBD1. This CDR3 is built from 14 residues. V lost 6 bases and J lost 7; bases outside the gene matches: 8. Germline CDR1 reads MNHNS; CDR2 reads SASEGT.

This rearrangement joins TRBV2 to TRBJ2-3; D unclear. The germline V and J ends were trimmed by 6 bases and 6 bases, with 10 bases remaining between them. In germline, CDR1 is SNHLY, CDR2 FYNNEI. The CDR3 contains 12 residues. The CDR3 nucleotides read TGTGCCAGCAGCGCAGACTCGGATACGCAGTATTTT. Protein: CASSADSDTQYF.